This T cell receptor (beta chain) is from a study of long-term antiretroviral therapy in people with HIV. Study context: There is a gap of about a decade between the earliest samples and the later 2015 immediate-ART recommendation.

PBMC samples from each donor numbered at least one pre-ART and at least two post-ART. Unmatched junction bases numbered 9, after V lost 0 bases and J lost 18 bases. The CDR3 totals 14 residues. The germline V gene encodes CDR1 SGHRS and CDR2 YFSETQ. Sequencing relied on immunoSEQ assay v3.0, run at survey level. Generated by immunoSEQ multiplex PCR, the TCRdb table keeps only in-frame clones and is missing some. The data contain 20,000 to 25,000 clones, about 85% of them singletons. The specimen comprised unsorted PBMCs, sampled 1.6 years after starting antiretroviral therapy. The sequence derives from a man aged 35-49 years with HIV. This chain links TRBV5-1 with TRBJ1-6; 10 nucleotides agree with TRBD1. CDR3 region: CASSLETGGAFHHF. The CDR3 region has the DNA TGCGCCAGCAGCTTGGAGACAGGGGGCGCCTTCCACCACTTT.